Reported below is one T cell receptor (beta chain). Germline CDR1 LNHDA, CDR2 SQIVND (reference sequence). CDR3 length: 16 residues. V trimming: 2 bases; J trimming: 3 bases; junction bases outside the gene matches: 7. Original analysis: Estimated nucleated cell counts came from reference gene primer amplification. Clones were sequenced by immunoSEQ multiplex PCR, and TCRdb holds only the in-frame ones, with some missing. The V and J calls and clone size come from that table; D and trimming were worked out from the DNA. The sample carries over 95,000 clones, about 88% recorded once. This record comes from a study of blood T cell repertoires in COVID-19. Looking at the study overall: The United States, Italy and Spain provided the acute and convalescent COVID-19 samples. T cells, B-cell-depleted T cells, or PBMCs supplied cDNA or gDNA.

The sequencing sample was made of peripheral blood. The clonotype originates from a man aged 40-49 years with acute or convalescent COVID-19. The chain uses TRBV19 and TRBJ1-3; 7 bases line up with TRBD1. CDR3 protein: CASSIQGTDHGNTIYF. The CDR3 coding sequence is TGTGCCAGTAGTATACAAGGGACAGATCATGGAAACACCATATATTTT.